This TCR beta chain came from a study of response to subunit inactivated influenza vaccine. Points from the study as a whole: The authors proposed limited new T cell recruitment per seasonal influenza vaccination.

TCRdb ran MiXCR on the RT-PCR reads and lists one entry per CDR3 protein. The sample comprises 450,000 to 600,000 distinct CDR3 sequences, around 7.7% of which are singletons, and about 12% rests with the top ten. The table lists this clonotype with many counts. Its antigen is as yet unknown. The CDR3 sequence is 16 residues long. Germline CDR1 is SGHAT and CDR2 is FQNNGV. Trimming left V 0 bases short and J 3 bases short, with 12 bases between. This material consisted of PBMCs from blood, taken less than 30 months after vaccination. This TCR derives from a man aged 50 to 69 who received an inactivated influenza vaccine. This sequence joins TRBV11-2 and TRBJ1-3; D is undetermined. CDR3 DNA sequence: TGTGCCAGCAGCTTAGATACCAGCCCCCTTGGAAACACCATATATTTT. Protein sequence: CASSLDTSPLGNTIYF.